This is a list of T cell receptor beta chains from one sample in a study of regulatory T cells in long-lasting Graves disease. TCRdb passed the multiplex PCR reads through MiXCR, listing each CDR3 protein once. Found here are more than 400,000 distinct CDR3 sequences, about 16% of them singletons; the top ten hold 9.5% to 12%. The same sample was also studied in work on T cells in Graves' hyperthyroidism and ophthalmopathy.

The sample consisted of peripheral blood mononuclear cells (PBMCs), taken at new diagnosis, from a patient treated with antithyroid drugs. Every receptor here comes from a woman aged 30 to 39 with Graves disease. The CDR3 runs from the conserved cysteine through the conserved F or W. The order of the fields is clone size, J gene, CDR3 length, D gene, V gene, CDR3 DNA, CDR3 protein. D genes are given only for firm matches. Not all rows give a size; the values are once, few, many and, for expanded clones, a class.

many | TRBJ2-3 | 18 | TRBD2 | TRBV28 | TGTGCCAGCAGTTTCCCTACTCTCGGGGGGTCTAGCACAGATACGCAGTATTTT | CASSFPTLGGSSTDTQYF
few | TRBJ2-4 | 14 | . | TRBV7-2 | TGTGCCAGCAGCTTAGGGACTACAGACAACATTCAGTACTTC | CASSLGTTDNIQYF
. | TRBJ2-1 | 14 | . | TRBV7-8 | TGTGCCAGCAGCACTAGACAGGCACGGGGTGAGCAGTTCTTC | CASSTRQARGEQFF
many | TRBJ2-7 | 14 | TRBD1 | TRBV6-5 | TGTGCCAGCAGTTACCCCGGGACAGTCTACGAGCAGTACTTC | CASSYPGTVYEQYF
. | TRBJ2-7 | 14 | . | TRBV4-3 | TGCGCCAGCAGCCAAGATGCAGATGCCTACGAGCAGTACTTC | CASSQDADAYEQYF
few | TRBJ2-7 | 13 | . | TRBV7-8 | TGTGCCAGCAGCTGGGTAGGGGGCTACGAGCAGTACTTC | CASSWVGGYEQYF
. | TRBJ1-4 | 16 | . | TRBV27 | TGTGCCAGCAGTCCCCGTGGGTCGGTGGTCCCCGAAAAACTGTTTTTT | CASSPRGSVVPEKLFF
many | TRBJ2-3 | 15 | TRBD2 | TRBV2 | TGTGCCAGCAGTGAGTTAGCGGGGGACACAGATACGCAGTATTTT | CASSELAGDTDTQYF
once | TRBJ2-1 | 13 | . | TRBV6-2/TRBV6-3 | TGTGCCAGCAGTGAAACGGTGCAGAATGAGCAGTTCTTC | CASSETVQNEQFF
. | TRBJ2-6 | 15 | . | TRBV2 | TGTGCCAGCAGGATTAGCAGCTCTGGGGCCAACGTCCTGACTTTC | CASRISSSGANVLTF
many | TRBJ2-1 | 15 | . | TRBV13 | TGTGCCAGCAGCTTTGGGGGACGCCTAAACAATGAGCAGTTCTTC | CASSFGGRLNNEQFF
many | TRBJ2-1 | 16 | TRBD2 | TRBV14 | TGTGCCAGCAGCCAAGATCTTGCGGGAGTAGACAATGAGCAGTTCTTC | CASSQDLAGVDNEQFF
. | TRBJ2-3 | 14 | . | TRBV2 | TGTGCCAGCATAGACTCCGAACTCACAGATACGCAGTATTTT | CASIDSELTDTQYF
few | TRBJ1-1 | 13 | . | TRBV7-3 | TGTGCCAGCAGCGTTCAGGGGTACACTGAAGCTTTCTTT | CASSVQGYTEAFF
many | TRBJ2-3 | 15 | TRBD2 | TRBV13 | TGTGCCAGCAGCTTTACTAGCGGGAGCACAGATACGCAGTATTTT | CASSFTSGSTDTQYF
many | TRBJ1-1 | 17 | . | TRBV28 | TGTGCCAGCAGTTTTTTCTTGACATCGGGCATGAACACTGAAGCTTTCTTT | CASSFFLTSGMNTEAFF
few | TRBJ1-1 | 17 | . | TRBV11-3 | TGTGCCAGCAGCTTAGATAAGGGAGCCTCGGCGAACACTGAAGCTTTCTTT | CASSLDKGASANTEAFF
few | TRBJ1-6 | 15 | TRBD1 | TRBV6-5 | TGTGCCAGCAGTTACCTCGGGACAGGGGTTTCACCCCTCCACTTT | CASSYLGTGVSPLHF
many | TRBJ2-1 | 15 | TRBD2 | TRBV11-2 | TGTGCCAGCAGCTTACCGGGACTAGTCTCAAGTGAGCAGTTCTTC | CASSLPGLVSSEQFF
many | TRBJ2-1 | 14 | . | TRBV7-9 | TGTGCCAGCAGCCTCAGGGTACAATACAATGAGCAGTTCTTC | CASSLRVQYNEQFF
many | TRBJ2-5 | 14 | . | TRBV2 | TGTGCCAGCAGTGAAGGGGGGAGAGAAGAGACCCAGTACTTC | CASSEGGREETQYF
many | TRBJ2-1 | 15 | TRBD2 | TRBV7-9 | TGTGCCAGCAGCCTACAGCGGGGACGGGACAATGAGCAGTTCTTC | CASSLQRGRDNEQFF
many | TRBJ1-4 | 15 | . | TRBV12-3/TRBV12-4 | TGTGCCAGCAGGGCCCGTGGCAGGGGAGGAGAAAAACTGTTTTTT | CASRARGRGGEKLFF
. | TRBJ1-5 | 15 | . | TRBV27 | TGTGCCAGCAGTCTAGGACGGGGTCCCCATCAGCCCCAGCATTTT | CASSLGRGPHQPQHF
few | TRBJ2-5 | 14 | . | TRBV6-1 | TGTGCCAGCATGAAAGACAGGACCCAAGAGACCCAGTACTTC | CASMKDRTQETQYF
. | TRBJ1-6 | 17 | . | TRBV7-8 | TGTGCCAGCAGCTTAGACGATTTCGGGATTTTAAATTCACCCCTCCACTTT | CASSLDDFGILNSPLHF
. | TRBJ1-4 | 16 | . | TRBV28 | TGTGCCAGCAGTTTTCATGCGAGGAGGTTGAATGAAAAACTGTTTTTT | CASSFHARRLNEKLFF
many | TRBJ2-5 | 13 | . | TRBV30 | TGTGCCTGGAGTAGGGGGCTAGCGGAGACCCAGTACTTC | CAWSRGLAETQYF
many | TRBJ2-1 | 11 | . | TRBV2 | TGTGCCACCCAGGAGGGCTCTGAGCAGTTCTTC | CATQEGSEQFF
many | TRBJ2-1 | 18 | TRBD2 | TRBV27 | TGTGCCAGCAGTTCCGCGTTGGAACTAGCGGGAGGGCCACGTGAGCAGTTCTTC | CASSSALELAGGPREQFF
many | TRBJ2-5 | 13 | . | TRBV11-2 | TGTGCCAGCAGCGACACCTACGGGGAGACCCAGTACTTC | CASSDTYGETQYF
. | TRBJ2-7 | 16 | . | TRBV4-1 | TGTGCCAGCAGCCTACCAACCGGGGGGCGGGAGTGTGAGCAGTACTTC | CASSLPTGGRECEQYF
many | TRBJ2-7 | 12 | TRBD2 | TRBV28 | TGTGCCAGCTCATCGGGAGGGTTGGAGCAGTACTTC | CASSSGGLEQYF
many | TRBJ2-1 | 16 | TRBD1 | TRBV2 | TGTGCCAGCAGTGAATGGGACAGGGGAACGGGCAATGAGCAGTTCTTC | CASSEWDRGTGNEQFF
. | TRBJ2-2 | 16 | TRBD1 | TRBV7-9 | TGTGCCAGCAGGGGAAAGACAGGGCCCAACACCGGGGAGCTGTTTTTT | CASRGKTGPNTGELFF
. | TRBJ2-5 | 14 | . | TRBV25-1 | TGTGCCAGCAGTGGATTTTGGGGACAAGAGACCCAGTACTTC | CASSGFWGQETQYF
many | TRBJ2-1 | 19 | TRBD2 | TRBV18 | TGTGCCAGCTCACCGGACGGGGGACTAGCGGGAGGATCCTACAATGAGCAGTTCTTC | CASSPDGGLAGGSYNEQFF